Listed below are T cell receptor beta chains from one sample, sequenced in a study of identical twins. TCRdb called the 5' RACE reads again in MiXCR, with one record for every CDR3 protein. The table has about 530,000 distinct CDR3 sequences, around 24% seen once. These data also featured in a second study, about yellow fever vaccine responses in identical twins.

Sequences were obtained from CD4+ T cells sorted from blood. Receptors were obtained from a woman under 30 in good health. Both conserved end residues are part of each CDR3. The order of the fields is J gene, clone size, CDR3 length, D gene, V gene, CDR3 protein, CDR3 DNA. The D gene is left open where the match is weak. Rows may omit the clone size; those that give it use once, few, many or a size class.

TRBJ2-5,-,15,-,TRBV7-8,CASSLETTGKETQYF,TGTGCCAGCAGCTTAGAGACCACAGGGAAAGAGACCCAGTACTTC
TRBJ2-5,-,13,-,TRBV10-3,CAIRQIYQETQYF,TGTGCCATCAGACAGATATACCAAGAGACCCAGTACTTC
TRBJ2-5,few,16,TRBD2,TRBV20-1,CSARPVAGNNQETQYF,TGCAGTGCTAGACCAGTAGCGGGGAACAACCAAGAGACCCAGTACTTC
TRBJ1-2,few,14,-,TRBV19,CASSPGRSPPGYTF,TGTGCCAGTAGCCCGGGACGGTCCCCTCCCGGCTACACCTTC
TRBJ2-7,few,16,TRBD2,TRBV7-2,CASSLGLAGGSYEQYF,TGTGCCAGCAGCTTGGGACTAGCGGGAGGCTCCTACGAGCAGTACTTC
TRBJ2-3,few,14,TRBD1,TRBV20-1,CSATPGQGRDTQYF,TGCAGTGCTACACCGGGACAGGGCCGAGATACGCAGTATTTT
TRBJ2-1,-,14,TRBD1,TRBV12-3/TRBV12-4,CASAPRGPANEQFF,TGTGCCTCTGCCCCGAGGGGGCCCGCGAATGAGCAGTTCTTC
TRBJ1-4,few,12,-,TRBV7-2,CASSLVSKELFF,TGTGCCAGCAGCTTAGTGTCTAAAGAGCTGTTTTTT
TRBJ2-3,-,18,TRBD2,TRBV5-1,CASSFGLAGGPSTDTQYF,TGCGCCAGCAGCTTCGGACTAGCGGGAGGCCCTAGCACAGATACGCAGTATTTT
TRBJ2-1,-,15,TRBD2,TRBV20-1,CSARGGLAHNNEQFF,TGCAGTGCTAGAGGCGGACTAGCGCATAACAATGAGCAGTTCTTC
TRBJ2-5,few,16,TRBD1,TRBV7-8,CASSSAGTAYQETQYF,TGTGCCAGCAGTTCAGCCGGGACAGCGTACCAAGAGACCCAGTACTTC
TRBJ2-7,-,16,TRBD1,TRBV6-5,CASSYPTRTGPYEQYF,TGTGCCAGCAGTTACCCCACCCGGACAGGGCCCTACGAGCAGTACTTC
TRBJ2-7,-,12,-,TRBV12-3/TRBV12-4,CASSFRGVEQYF,TGTGCCAGCAGTTTTCGCGGGGTCGAGCAGTACTTC